The 25 T cell receptor beta chains listed next were all sequenced from one sample in a study of shared clonotypes between healthy human individuals. The data were produced by immunoSEQ multiplex PCR, yet TCRdb's version contains in-frame clones alone and is incomplete. The table records approximately 980,000 clones, over 60% of them present only once. Sequenced material: memory CD4+ T cells sorted from blood. Noted subset: CD45RA-negative fraction. These receptors originate from a man aged 18-30 years in good health.

The chain has TRBV5-4 and TRBJ2-7, with 9 nucleotides matching TRBD1. V dropped 7 bases and J dropped 5; count of bases not matched to a gene: 7. CDR3 size: 13 residues. Germline V gene sequence: CDR1 SGHNT, CDR2 YYREEE (reference sequence). The chain's CDR3 is CASPGQGKNEQYF. CDR3 DNA sequence: TGTGCCAGCCCGGGACAGGGAAAGAACGAGCAGTACTTC. Filled out from reference TRBV5-4 and TRBJ2-7, the complete variable domain reads ETGVTQSPTHLIKTRGQQVTLRCSSQSGHNTVSWYQQALGQGPQFIFQYYREEENGRGNFPPRFSGLQFPNYSSELNVNALELDDSALYLCASPGQGKNEQYFGPGTRLTVT.

This chain links TRBV9 with TRBJ2-7; tentative D call: TRBD2 (6 bases). Germline-derived CDR1 and CDR2 are SGDLS and YYNGEE. Trimming stripped 4 bases from V and 5 bases from J, with 16 bases between. The CDR3 contains 14 residues. CDR3 in DNA: TGTGCCAGCAGCACCACCGGGAGCACCCACGAGCAGTACTTC. The encoded protein is CASSTTGSTHEQYF.

In DNA, the CDR3 is TGCGCCAGCAGCTTGGAAGGGACAGGTGTCTCCAAGGAGACCCAGTACTTC. It encodes CASSLEGTGVSKETQYF. The chain carries TRBV5-1 and TRBJ2-5, with 8 bases that match TRBD1. CDR3 size: 17 residues. J was trimmed by 5 bases and V by 0 bases; bases with no gene match: 12. The germline CDR1 and CDR2 sequences are SGHRS and YFSETQ.

The rearrangement joins TRBV18 to TRBJ2-1; 10 bases are shared with TRBD1. Germline V gives CDR1 KGHSH, CDR2 LQKENI. The CDR3 extends over 18 amino acids. J gave up 0 bases and V 4 bases, and 9 bases lay outside the gene matches. The DNA of the CDR3 is TGTGCCAGCTCACGGGGACAGGGGCCACCGAGCTCCTACAATGAGCAGTTCTTC. Encoded protein: CASSRGQGPPSSYNEQFF.

On this clone: Other nucleotide sequences in the sample specify the same CDR3. The V and J genes are TRBV12-5 and TRBJ1-5; TRBD1 might be the D (6 bases). V dropped 2 bases and J dropped 0 bases, with 20 bases sitting between them. There are 19 residues in the CDR3. CDR1 is LGHNT, CDR2 FRNRAP, per germline. The CDR3 reads CASGLPSPSQGNSNQPQHF. The CDR3 nucleotides are TGTGCTAGTGGTTTGCCCTCTCCCTCCCAGGGGAATAGCAATCAGCCCCAGCATTTT.

With respect to this clone: The sample has other DNA sequences that encode this CDR3 too. CDR3 bases: TGTGCCTGGAGTTCCGGGCTTCAAGAGACCCAGTACTTC. Amino acids: CAWSSGLQETQYF. The chain joins TRBV30 to TRBJ2-5; D remains unclear. Trimming took off 2 bases at V and 2 bases at J, with 9 bases between the two ends. This CDR3 is 13 amino acids long. The germline CDR1 and CDR2 sequences are GTSNPN and SVGIG (reference sequence).

This chain connects TRBV6-6 to TRBJ1-6; D perhaps matches TRBD1 (5 bases). Per germline, CDR1 MNHNY and CDR2 SVGAGI (reference sequence). The CDR3 runs to 14 residues. Trimming pared 2 bases from V and 11 bases from J, leaving 13 bases between. The CDR3 nucleotides are TGTGCCAGCAGTTACGGGCAGGGCTCCCCACCCCTCCACTTT. Translating it yields CASSYGQGSPPLHF.

Notes on this clone: This likely stems from a read error, as it lies one base from a far larger clone. Other nucleotide sequences in the sample specify the same CDR3. V is TRBV7-3 and J is TRBJ1-1; TRBD1 might be the D (6 bases). The CDR3 sequence is 13 residues long. Trimming stripped 5 bases from V and 1 base from J, with 8 bases between. Germline V gene sequence: CDR1 SGHTA, CDR2 FQGTGA. The CDR3 here is CASSLGQNTEAFF. CDR3 coding DNA: TGTGCCAGCAGCCTGGGACAGAACACTGAAGCTTTCTTT.

A single count supports this clone. The same CDR3 also results from other DNA sequences found in this sample. This rearrangement joins TRBV18 to TRBJ1-1; no clear D. V lost 2 bases to trimming and J lost 1 base, with 8 bases between them. This CDR3 contains 14 residues. Germline loops: CDR1 KGHSH, CDR2 LQKENI. The DNA of the CDR3 is TGTGCCAGCTCACCAGGAGCGGGGAACACTGAAGCTTTCTTT. Residues: CASSPGAGNTEAFF.

This chain connects TRBV5-1 to TRBJ1-3; possible D gene TRBD1, 6 bases. Trimming stripped 0 bases from V and 4 bases from J, with 11 bases between. The CDR3 sequence is 15 residues long. Germline CDR1 reads SGHRS; CDR2 reads YFSETQ. DNA for the CDR3: TGCGCCAGCAGCTTGGAAGGGACACTCGGAAACACCATATATTTT. The encoded protein is CASSLEGTLGNTIYF.

Notes on this clone: Other DNA sequences in this sample translate to the same CDR3. This sequence joins TRBV5-4 and TRBJ2-7; TRBD1 or TRBD2 may be the D gene (5 bases each). Trimming shortened V by 4 bases and J by 4 bases, and 12 bases separated the two germline ends. CDR1 and CDR2 (germline): SGHNT, YYREEE (reference sequence). The CDR3 covers 13 residues. The CDR3 DNA sequence: TGTGCCAGCAGCCGGGACGGATTATACGAGCAGTACTTC. It codes for CASSRDGLYEQYF.

V usage is TRBV6-5 and J usage is TRBJ1-2; tentative D call: TRBD1 (6 bases). This CDR3 has 15 residues. Germline CDR1 reads MNHEY; CDR2 reads SVGAGI. V gave up 1 base and J gave up 6 bases, with 15 bases separating them. CDR3 DNA: TGTGCCAGCAGTTACTACAAACAGGGTAGAGATGGCTACACCTTC. This sequence encodes CASSYYKQGRDGYTF.

Points on this clone: The same CDR3 also results from other DNA sequences found in this sample. J is TRBJ1-1 and V is TRBV6-5; the D is unclear. This CDR3 contains 13 residues. Germline V gene data show CDR1 as MNHEY and CDR2 as SVGAGI. The ends were cut back, 2 bases at V and 4 bases at J, with 8 bases in the middle. Here the CDR3 reads CASSYGRSTEAFF. For the CDR3, the DNA is TGTGCCAGCAGTTACGGACGCAGCACTGAAGCTTTCTTT.

DNA for the CDR3: TGCAGCGCCGGGAGGGAAACTAGCGGGGGGGCCGCGCAGTTCTTC. Translation gives CSAGRETSGGAAQFF. This chain links TRBV29-1 with TRBJ2-1, with 13 bases matching TRBD2. From germline, CDR1 is SQVTM and CDR2 ANQGSEA. The CDR3 is 15 residues long. After removal of 7 bases from V and 12 bases from J, the junction contained 15 bases not matched to a gene.

CDR3 bases: TGTGCCAGCGGGGGGGGCTACACCTTC. This translates into CASGGGYTF. The chain has TRBV6-1 and TRBJ1-2, with D tentatively TRBD1 (5 bases). V shed 8 bases and J shed 8 bases, with 6 bases lying between them. This CDR3 is 9 amino acids long. In germline, CDR1 is MNHNS, CDR2 SASEGT.

About this clone: A much larger clone is a single base away; this may be a read error. Other DNA sequences in the sample encode the same CDR3. The CDR3 reads CASSPPGSSYEQYF. As DNA, the CDR3 is TGTGCCAGCAGCCCCCCAGGGAGCTCCTACGAGCAGTACTTC. The rearrangement joins TRBV7-9 to TRBJ2-7; the D gene could be TRBD1 or TRBD2 (5 bases each). The CDR3 is made up of 14 amino acids. Germline V gene data show CDR1 as SEHNR and CDR2 as FQNEAQ (reference sequence). The V end was cut by 5 bases, the J end by 0 bases, with 11 bases between.

The table lists this clone with a count of one. The chain employs TRBV5-1 and TRBJ2-3; 14 bases line up with TRBD2. The CDR3 totals 16 residues. V was pared by 5 bases and J by 1 base, with 3 bases of the junction left unmatched. Germline CDR1 SGHRS, CDR2 YFSETQ. For the CDR3, the DNA is TGCGCCAGCAGGACGGGACTAGCGGGGGGCACAGATACGCAGTATTTT. It translates to CASRTGLAGGTDTQYF. The full variable domain, with the rest looked up from reference TRBV5-1 and TRBJ2-3, is KAGVTQTPRYLIKTRGQQVTLSCSPISGHRSVSWYQQTPGQGLQFLFEYFSETQRNKGNFPGRFSGRQFSNSRSEMNVSTLELGDSALYLCASRTGLAGGTDTQYFGPGTRLTVL.

The V gene is TRBV4-1, the J gene TRBJ2-5; 9 bases map to TRBD1. V lost 3 bases to trimming and J lost 3 bases; unmatched junction nucleotides: 5. The CDR3 length is 15 residues. Germline CDR1 and CDR2: MGHRA and YSYEKL. CDR3: CASSQPDRGEETQYF. Written as DNA, the CDR3 is TGCGCCAGCAGCCAGCCGGACAGGGGAGAAGAGACCCAGTACTTC.

The rearrangement uses TRBV18 and TRBJ2-6; the match to TRBD1 covers 11 bases. Per the germline V gene, CDR1 is KGHSH and CDR2 is LQKENI. This CDR3 comprises 17 residues. The V segment lost 2 bases and the J segment 0 bases; nucleotides outside the gene matches: 0. The CDR3 sequence is CASSPGTGGSGANVLTF. The DNA of the CDR3 is TGTGCCAGCTCACCAGGGACAGGGGGCTCTGGGGCCAACGTCCTGACTTTC. Full variable domain (outside the CDR3, taken from reference TRBV18 and TRBJ2-6): NAGVMQNPRHLVRRRGQEARLRCSPMKGHSHVYWYRQLPEEGLKFMVYLQKENIIDESGMPKERFSAEFPKEGPSILRIQQVVRGDSAAYFCASSPGTGGSGANVLTFGAGSRLTVL.

The chain has TRBV19 and TRBJ1-2; D gene uncertain. This CDR3 has 14 amino acids. CDR1 is LNHDA and CDR2 is SQIVND in the germline V gene (reference sequence). The germline V and J ends were trimmed by 3 bases and 6 bases, with 14 bases remaining between them. The CDR3 loop is CASSMPGRSNGYTF. As DNA, the CDR3 is TGTGCCAGTAGTATGCCAGGACGGTCTAATGGCTACACCTTC.

The V call is TRBV9, the J call TRBJ2-2; the match to TRBD1 covers 7 bases. The V gene's germline CDR1 is SGDLS and CDR2 YYNGEE. This CDR3 comprises 14 residues. The V and J ends lost 0 bases and 4 bases, in that order; junction bases with no gene match: 0. The CDR3 is CASSVAGGTGELFF. CDR3 coding DNA: TGTGCCAGCAGCGTAGCAGGGGGCACCGGGGAGCTGTTTTTT.

V usage is TRBV5-1 and J usage is TRBJ2-5, with D perhaps matching TRBD1 or TRBD2 (5 bases each). V gave up 2 bases and J gave up 2 bases, with 16 bases separating them. CDR3 length equals 16 residues. Germline V gene sequence: CDR1 SGHRS, CDR2 YFSETQ. CDR3: CASSLGPGLQQETQYF. CDR3 DNA: TGCGCCAGCAGCTTAGGTCCGGGGCTTCAGCAAGAGACCCAGTACTTC.

The chain is built from TRBV19 and TRBJ2-7; 7 bases agree with TRBD1. The CDR3 has 14 amino acids. Trimming removed 6 bases from V and 3 bases from J; junction bases left unmatched: 8. Germline CDR1 and CDR2: LNHDA and SQIVND (reference sequence). CDR3 DNA sequence: TGTGCCAGTAGCCCGACAGGGACGCTCTACGAGCAGTACTTC. As protein: CASSPTGTLYEQYF.

The chain links TRBV1 to TRBJ2-7; TRBD1 was called by the table and not checked on the DNA. TRBV1 is marked as a pseudogene. This CDR3 region has 15 residues. The CDR3 region has the DNA TGCACCAGCAGCCAGAATACAAGGAAGCCAGGCGAGCAGTACTTC. Encoded protein: CTSSQNTRKPGEQYF.

The rearrangement uses TRBV7-9 and TRBJ1-1; D is uncertain. Germline assignment: CDR1 SEHNR and CDR2 FQNEAQ (reference sequence). The CDR3 extends over 15 amino acids. V dropped 7 bases and J dropped 2 bases, with 17 bases sitting between them. The CDR3 bases are TGTGCCAGCACCTCCTTAGGTGGGGTTAACACTGAAGCTTTCTTT. Its protein is CASTSLGGVNTEAFF.